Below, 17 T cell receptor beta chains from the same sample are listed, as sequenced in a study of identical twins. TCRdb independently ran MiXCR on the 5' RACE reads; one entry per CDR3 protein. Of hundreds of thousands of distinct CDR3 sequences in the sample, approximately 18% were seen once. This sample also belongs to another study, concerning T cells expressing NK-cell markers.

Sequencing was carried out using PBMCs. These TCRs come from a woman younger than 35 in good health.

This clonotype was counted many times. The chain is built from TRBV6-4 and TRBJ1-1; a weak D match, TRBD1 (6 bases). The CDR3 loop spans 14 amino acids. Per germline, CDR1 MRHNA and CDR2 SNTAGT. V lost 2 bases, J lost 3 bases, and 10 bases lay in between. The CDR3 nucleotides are TGTGCCAGCAGTGACCCAGGGGCGCACACTGAAGCTTTCTTT. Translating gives CASSDPGAHTEAFF.

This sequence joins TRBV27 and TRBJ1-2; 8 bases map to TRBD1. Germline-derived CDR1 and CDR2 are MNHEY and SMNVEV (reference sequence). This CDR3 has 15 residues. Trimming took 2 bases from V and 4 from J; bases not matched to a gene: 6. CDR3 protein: CASSLRTGTGYGYTF. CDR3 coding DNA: TGTGCCAGCAGTTTAAGGACAGGGACGGGCTATGGCTACACCTTC.

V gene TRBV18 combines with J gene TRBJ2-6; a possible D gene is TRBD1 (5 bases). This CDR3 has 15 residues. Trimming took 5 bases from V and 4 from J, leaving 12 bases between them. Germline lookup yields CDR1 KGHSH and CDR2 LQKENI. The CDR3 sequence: CASSVREPGANVLTF. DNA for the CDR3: TGTGCCAGCTCAGTCAGGGAACCGGGGGCCAACGTCCTGACTTTC.

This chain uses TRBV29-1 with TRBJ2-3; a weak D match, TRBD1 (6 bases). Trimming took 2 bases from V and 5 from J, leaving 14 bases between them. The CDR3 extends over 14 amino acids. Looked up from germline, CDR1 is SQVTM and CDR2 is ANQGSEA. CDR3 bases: TGCAGCGTTGAATTTCCACAGGGCATAGATACGCAGTATTTT. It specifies CSVEFPQGIDTQYF.

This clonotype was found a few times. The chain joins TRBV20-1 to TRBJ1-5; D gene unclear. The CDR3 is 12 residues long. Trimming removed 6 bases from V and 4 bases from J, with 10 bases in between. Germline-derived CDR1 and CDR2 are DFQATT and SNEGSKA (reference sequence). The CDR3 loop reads CSATTRNQPQHF. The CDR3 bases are TGCAGTGCCACCACACGAAATCAGCCCCAGCATTTT.

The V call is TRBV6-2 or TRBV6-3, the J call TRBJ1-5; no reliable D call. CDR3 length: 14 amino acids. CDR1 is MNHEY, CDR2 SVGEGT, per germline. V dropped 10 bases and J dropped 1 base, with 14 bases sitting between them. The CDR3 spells CATQRGLSNQPQHF. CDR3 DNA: TGTGCCACACAACGGGGTTTAAGCAATCAGCCCCAGCATTTT.

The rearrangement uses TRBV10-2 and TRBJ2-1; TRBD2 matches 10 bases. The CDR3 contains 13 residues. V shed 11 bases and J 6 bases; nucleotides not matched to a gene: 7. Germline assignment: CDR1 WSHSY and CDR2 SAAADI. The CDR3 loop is CACLAGDLNEQFF. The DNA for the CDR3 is TGCGCCTGCCTAGCGGGAGATCTCAATGAGCAGTTCTTC.

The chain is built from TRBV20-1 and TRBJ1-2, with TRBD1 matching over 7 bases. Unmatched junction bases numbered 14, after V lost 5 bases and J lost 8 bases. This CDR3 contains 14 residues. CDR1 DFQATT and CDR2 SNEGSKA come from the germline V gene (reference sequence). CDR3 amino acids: CSALVRGGAGGYTF. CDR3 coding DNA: TGCAGTGCTCTCGTCCGAGGGGGCGCGGGAGGCTACACCTTC.

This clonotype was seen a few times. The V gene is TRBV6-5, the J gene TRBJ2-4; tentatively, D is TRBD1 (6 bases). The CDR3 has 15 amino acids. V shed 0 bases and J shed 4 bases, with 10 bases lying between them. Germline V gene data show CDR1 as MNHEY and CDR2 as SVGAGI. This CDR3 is CASSYSARGKNIQYF. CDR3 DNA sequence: TGTGCCAGCAGTTACTCGGCCAGGGGAAAAAACATTCAGTACTTC.

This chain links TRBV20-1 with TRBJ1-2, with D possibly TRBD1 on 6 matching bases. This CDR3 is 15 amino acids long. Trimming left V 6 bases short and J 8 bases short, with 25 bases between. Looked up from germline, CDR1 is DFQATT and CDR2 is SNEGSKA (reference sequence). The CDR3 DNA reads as TGCAGTGCAACACAGGGTTTTCAAATGAGGCAGGGCTACACCTTC. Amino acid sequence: CSATQGFQMRQGYTF.

Written as DNA, the CDR3 is TGCGCCACAGGGACGAGCGGGGGTCACACAGATACGCAGTATTTT. Amino acids: CATGTSGGHTDTQYF. The rearrangement uses TRBV5-1 and TRBJ2-3; TRBD2 agrees at 8 bases. Looked up from germline, CDR1 is SGHRS and CDR2 is YFSETQ. Trimming removed 9 bases from V and 2 bases from J; junction bases left unmatched: 11. This CDR3 spans 15 amino acids.

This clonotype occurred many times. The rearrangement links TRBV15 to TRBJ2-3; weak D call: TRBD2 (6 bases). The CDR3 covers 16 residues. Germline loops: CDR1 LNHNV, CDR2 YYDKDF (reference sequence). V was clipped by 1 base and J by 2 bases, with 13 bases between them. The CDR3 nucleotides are TGTGCCACCAGCAGAGGATTCGGGAGCACCACAGATACGCAGTATTTT. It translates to CATSRGFGSTTDTQYF.

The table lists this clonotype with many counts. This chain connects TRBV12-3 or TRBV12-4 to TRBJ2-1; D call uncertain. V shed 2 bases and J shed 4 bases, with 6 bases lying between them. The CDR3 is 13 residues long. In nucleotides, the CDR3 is TGTGCCAGCAGTTTAACCACATACAATGAGCAGTTCTTC. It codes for CASSLTTYNEQFF.

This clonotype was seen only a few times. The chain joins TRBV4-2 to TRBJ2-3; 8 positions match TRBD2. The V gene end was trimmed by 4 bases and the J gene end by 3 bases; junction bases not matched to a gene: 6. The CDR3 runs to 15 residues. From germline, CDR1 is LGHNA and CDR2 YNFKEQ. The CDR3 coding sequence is TGTGCCAGCAGCCTGAGCGGGGGCCATACAGATACGCAGTATTTT. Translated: CASSLSGGHTDTQYF.

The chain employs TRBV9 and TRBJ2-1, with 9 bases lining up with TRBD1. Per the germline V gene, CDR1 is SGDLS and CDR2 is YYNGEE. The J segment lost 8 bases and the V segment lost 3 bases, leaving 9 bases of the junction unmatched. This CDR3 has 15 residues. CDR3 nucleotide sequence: TGTGCCAGCAGCGGACGGGACAGGGAGGTTTATGAGCAGTTCTTC. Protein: CASSGRDREVYEQFF.

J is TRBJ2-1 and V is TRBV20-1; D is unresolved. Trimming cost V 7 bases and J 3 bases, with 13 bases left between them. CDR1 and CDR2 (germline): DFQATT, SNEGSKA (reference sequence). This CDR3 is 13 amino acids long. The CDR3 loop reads CSVLQWSYNEQFF. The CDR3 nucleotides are TGCAGTGTTTTACAATGGAGCTACAATGAGCAGTTCTTC.

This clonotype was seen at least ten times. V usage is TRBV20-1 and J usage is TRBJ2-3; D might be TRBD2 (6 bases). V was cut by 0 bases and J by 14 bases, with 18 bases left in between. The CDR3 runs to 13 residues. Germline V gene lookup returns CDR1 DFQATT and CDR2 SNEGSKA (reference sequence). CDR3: CSARDDTSPKMYF. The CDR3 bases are TGCAGTGCTAGAGACGACACTAGCCCGAAGATGTATTTT.